The T cell receptor (beta chain) under discussion was sequenced for a study of blood T cell repertoires in COVID-19. CDR1 and CDR2 (germline): MNHEY, SVGAGI. This CDR3 is 12 amino acids long. The V and J ends lost 0 bases and 8 bases respectively, with 7 bases between them. Repertoires were generated with immunoSEQ multiplex PCR, while TCRdb's copy carries only in-frame clones and drops some. This table holds 250,000 or so clones, more than 75% found once. This study enrolled people aged 18 to 89 from about two dozen US geographic areas. V gene TRBV6-5 combines with J gene TRBJ1-1; D is unresolved. The sequenced material came from PBMCs or T cells enriched from blood (not recorded which). The clonotype comes from a woman in her fifties or sixties who had been exposed to COVID-19. CDR3: CASSYSSEEAFF. The CDR3 DNA reads as TGTGCCAGCAGTTACTCGTCAGAAGAAGCTTTCTTT.